These 2 T cell receptor beta chains were all obtained from the same sample, sequenced in a study of cytomegalovirus exposure and HLA in healthy donors. PCR involved 60 Vbeta and 13 Jbeta primers. TCRdb's table, derived via immunoSEQ multiplex PCR, lists solely in-frame clones and lacks some. The sample shows 150,000 to 200,000 clones, around 75% of them seen only once. The material sequenced was PBMCs. These receptor sequences come from a woman in her twenties or thirties in good health and CMV-seropositive.

The rearrangement joins TRBV15 to TRBJ1-2; D is undetermined. This CDR3 spans 17 amino acids. Looked up from germline, CDR1 is LNHNV and CDR2 is YYDKDF (reference sequence). Trimming pared 0 bases from V and 5 bases from J, leaving 19 bases between. CDR3 nucleotide sequence: TGTGCCACCAGCAGAGATCTGGACTGGGGTGAAAGGTATGGCTACACCTTC. It translates to CATSRDLDWGERYGYTF.

The genes are TRBV7-9 and TRBJ2-3; 8 bases agree with TRBD1. CDR3 length equals 16 residues. Germline CDR1 and CDR2: SEHNR and FQNEAQ (reference sequence). V was pared by 3 bases and J by 4 bases, with 9 bases of the junction left unmatched. In DNA, the CDR3 is TGTGCCAGCAGCTTTACAGGACAGGGCACCGCAGATACGCAGTATTTT. It specifies CASSFTGQGTADTQYF.